These T cell receptor beta chains were read from a single sample in a study of cytomegalovirus exposure and HLA in healthy donors. Data came from immunoSEQ multiplex PCR; TCRdb stores just in-frame clones and leaves some out. The table includes around 170,000 clones, around 89% detected once. The sequenced sample consisted of PBMCs. These receptors originate from a man younger than 30 in good health and CMV-seronegative. CDR3s include the opening cysteine and the closing phenylalanine or tryptophan.

J | V | CDR3
TRBJ1-3 | TRBV6-1 | CASIPRTAKGNTIYF
TRBJ2-2 | TRBV28 | CASGSPLNTGELFF
TRBJ1-2 | TRBV5-4 | CASTPTGDYGYTF
TRBJ1-5 | TRBV14 | CASSQGAGGAWQPQHF
TRBJ2-5 | TRBV13 | CASSSGLPGETQYF
TRBJ1-5 | TRBV19 | CASSIDSSGQGYQPQHF
TRBJ2-5 | TRBV4-3 | CASSQDFNGRPQETQYF
TRBJ1-2 | TRBV29-1 | CSVAVQGTIGYGYTF
TRBJ2-1 | TRBV4-2 | CASSQALAGGTNGQFF
TRBJ1-3 | TRBV7-9 | CASSSRSTGLSGNTIYF
TRBJ2-7 | TRBV28 | CASTWDRFYEQYF
TRBJ2-1 | TRBV2 | CASRWTSGGAGSDNEQFF
TRBJ2-1 | TRBV15 | CATSNPRGGGRDEQFF
TRBJ1-2 | TRBV6-6 | CASSYRQGAGYTF
TRBJ2-7 | TRBV6-1 | CASSYTAEQYF
TRBJ1-4 | TRBV10-3 | CAISGNREEKLFF
TRBJ2-7 | TRBV4-2 | CASSQDGEGGVEQYF